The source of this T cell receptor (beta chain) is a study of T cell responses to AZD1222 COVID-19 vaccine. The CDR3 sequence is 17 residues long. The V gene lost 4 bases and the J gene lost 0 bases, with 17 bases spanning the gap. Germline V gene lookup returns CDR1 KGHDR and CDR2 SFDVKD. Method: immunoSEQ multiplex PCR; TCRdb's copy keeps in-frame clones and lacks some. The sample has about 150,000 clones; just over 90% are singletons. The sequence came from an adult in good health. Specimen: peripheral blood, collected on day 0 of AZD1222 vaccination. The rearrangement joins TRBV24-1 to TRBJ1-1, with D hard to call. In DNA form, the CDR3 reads TGTGCCACCAGTGACAAGGGAGGCTCCGCGGTGAACACTGAAGCTTTCTTT. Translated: CATSDKGGSAVNTEAFF.